This entry is about one T cell receptor beta chain. Its specificity is not known. This entry belongs to a study of T cell repertoires in cytomegalovirus infection. The wider study: It was the public TCR beta signatures that indicated both CMV infection and matching HLA type.

Study-level results: Clonotype analysis showed dominance of the ex vivo response by HLA-C-restricted CMV-specific TCR beta clonotypes. Carriers of CMV and the relevant HLA type were discriminated by public TCR beta frequency.

This CDR3 spans 15 amino acids. Per the germline V gene, CDR1 is WSHSY and CDR2 is SAAADI. V shed 3 bases and J 5 bases; nucleotides not matched to a gene: 6. One entry per CDR3 protein results from TCRdb running MiXCR on the reads. The sample records some 350,000 distinct CDR3 sequences, 15% to 20% being singletons. Material: PBMCs. This clonotype originated in a human donor in good health (CMV status not recorded). Some clones in this sample may be carry-over from other donors' samples. The chain is built from TRBV10-2 and TRBJ2-4; 8 bases agree with TRBD2. CDR3 in amino acids: CASSDPSGSENIQYF. DNA for the CDR3: TGCGCCAGCAGTGACCCTAGCGGGTCTGAAAACATTCAGTACTTC.